The 29 T cell receptor beta chains reported below all come from one sample, sequenced in a study of T cell clusters in autoimmune cytopenias. Some 38,000 genome equivalents of blood DNA were amplified for TRB. TRB rearrangements were amplified by touch-down multiplex PCR with mixed TRB-A/B primers. TCRdb derives one entry per CDR3 protein from the multiplex PCR reads, leaving out DNA. Recorded for this sample: about 920 distinct CDR3 sequences. Sequenced input: peripheral blood. The receptors come from a human donor with an autoimmune cytopenia or autoimmune hepatitis (not recorded which).

The chain employs TRBV5-1 and TRBJ1-5; the TRBD1 assignment by TCRdb is unverifiable without DNA. Germline CDR1 SGHRS, CDR2 YFSETQ. There are 13 residues in the CDR3. The CDR3 here is CASSPGQNQPQHF.

This chain joins TRBV4-1 and TRBJ2-3; the D call from TCRdb, TRBD1, cannot be confirmed without DNA. The CDR3 has 14 residues. The germline V gene has CDR1 MGHRA and CDR2 YSYEKL. The CDR3 loop reads CASIGGRDTDTQYF.

The rearrangement uses TRBV9 and TRBJ2-2; the D call from TCRdb, TRBD2, cannot be confirmed without DNA. The CDR3 contains 18 residues. Germline lookup yields CDR1 SGDLS and CDR2 YYNGEE. CDR3 sequence reads: CASSVAGGTSGYTGELFF.

This clonotype shows up as medium-sized by frequency. The chain couples TRBV12-3 or TRBV12-4 to TRBJ2-1; TCRdb picks TRBD2, but there is no DNA to check that call. This CDR3 comprises 14 residues. The CDR3 sequence is CASTLTRRGNEQFF.

This chain joins TRBV7-2 and TRBJ2-3; TCRdb picks TRBD1, but there is no DNA to check that call. The germline V gene encodes CDR1 SGHTA and CDR2 FQGNSA. This CDR3 contains 14 residues. This chain's CDR3 is CASSYRTGSDTQYF.

This clonotype shows up as medium-sized by frequency. The chain links TRBV5-4 to TRBJ1-2; TCRdb picks TRBD1, but there is no DNA to check that call. There are 13 residues in the CDR3. The germline gives CDR1 SGHNT, CDR2 YYREEE (reference sequence). CDR3 residues: CASTMGTDYGYTF.

In terms of frequency, this clonotype is large (0.1 to 1%). CDR3 protein: CASSQAAGFSTDTQYF. The V and J genes are TRBV4-2 and TRBJ2-3; TCRdb calls TRBD2, which cannot be checked without DNA. The CDR3 is 16 residues long. The V gene's germline CDR1 is LGHNA and CDR2 YNFKEQ.

This clonotype is large by frequency. The V and J genes are TRBV20-1 and TRBJ2-3; TCRdb lists TRBD1, though no DNA is available to test this call. Germline CDR1 is DFQATT and CDR2 is SNEGSKA (reference sequence). This CDR3 is built from 13 residues. The CDR3 loop is CSATGSQSDTQYF.

Considering frequency, this clonotype is medium-sized (0.01 to 0.1%). The CDR3 protein is CASSEGRNTIYF. V and J are TRBV12-3 or TRBV12-4 and TRBJ1-3; the TCRdb D gene call, TRBD1, has no DNA to confirm it. This CDR3 has 12 amino acids.

In terms of frequency, this clonotype is medium-sized. J is TRBJ1-1 and V is TRBV14. CDR3 size: 12 residues. The germline CDR1 and CDR2 sequences are SGHDN and FVKESK. CDR3: CASSSRNTEAFF.

This clonotype is identified as medium-sized (0.01 to 0.1%) from frequency. This chain's CDR3 is CAWNGGARTDTQYF. This chain joins TRBV30 and TRBJ2-3; checking the TCRdb D call of TRBD1 is not possible without DNA. The germline V gene encodes CDR1 GTSNPN and CDR2 SVGIG (reference sequence). This CDR3 contains 14 residues.

Its frequency marks this clonotype as medium-sized. V is TRBV6-5 and J is TRBJ2-7; TCRdb gives TRBD2 as the D gene, but with no DNA this cannot be confirmed. Per the germline V gene, CDR1 is MNHEY and CDR2 is SVGAGI. CDR3 length: 17 residues. The CDR3: CASSYSALAEKLYEQYF.

This clonotype registers medium-sized by frequency. The chain carries TRBV24-1 and TRBJ2-1; TCRdb calls TRBD1, which cannot be checked without DNA. From germline, CDR1 is KGHDR and CDR2 SFDVKD. CDR3 size: 14 residues. CDR3 sequence: CATSGPGGYNEQFF.

The chain links TRBV5-1 to TRBJ2-5; TCRdb's D gene call, TRBD2, goes unchecked for lack of DNA. The germline V gene has CDR1 SGHRS and CDR2 YFSETQ. The CDR3 length is 13 residues. This CDR3 reads CASSLGRAETQYF.

This clonotype registers hyperexpanded by frequency. The V gene is TRBV29-1, the J gene TRBJ1-2. Germline V gives CDR1 SQVTM, CDR2 ANQGSEA. This CDR3 spans 11 amino acids. The CDR3 is CSVGQNYGYTF.

This clonotype registers medium-sized by frequency. The rearrangement uses TRBV27 and TRBJ1-1. The germline CDR1 and CDR2 sequences are MNHEY and SMNVEV (reference sequence). This CDR3 has 13 amino acids. This CDR3 is CASSLLVNTEAFF.

In terms of frequency, this clonotype is large. The rearrangement joins TRBV6-6 to TRBJ2-1; TCRdb gives TRBD1 as the D gene, but with no DNA this cannot be confirmed. The length of the CDR3 is 15 residues. Per the germline V gene, CDR1 is MNHNY and CDR2 is SVGAGI (reference sequence). CDR3 amino acids: CASNPGTGGYNEQFF.

This clonotype is deemed medium-sized by its frequency. The chain is built from TRBV10-3 and TRBJ2-1; the D gene TCRdb calls, TRBD1, cannot be checked with no DNA. The germline V gene has CDR1 ENHRY and CDR2 SYGVKD. CDR3 length: 16 amino acids. The CDR3 loop is CAISEDYRGQRSEQFF.

This clonotype is identified as medium-sized from frequency. V is TRBV6-5 and J is TRBJ1-1; checking the TCRdb D call of TRBD1 is not possible without DNA. Germline lookup yields CDR1 MNHEY and CDR2 SVGAGI. The CDR3 is 14 amino acids. The CDR3 reads CASTKGVSNTEAFF.

Measured by frequency, this clonotype is medium-sized (0.01 to 0.1%). The genes are TRBV18 and TRBJ2-2; the D call of TRBD1 rests on TCRdb alone, since no DNA is present to check it. The length of the CDR3 is 14 residues. In germline, CDR1 is KGHSH, CDR2 LQKENI. CDR3 region: CASSPTGGFRELFF.

V is TRBV5-5 and J is TRBJ1-2; TCRdb outputs TRBD1, but without DNA this stays unchecked. The CDR3 covers 15 residues. Per the germline V gene, CDR1 is SGHKS and CDR2 is YYEKEE (reference sequence). The CDR3 loop is CASSLGRDRGYGYTF.

Frequency places this clonotype as medium-sized. V gene TRBV6-5 combines with J gene TRBJ2-7; checking the TCRdb D call of TRBD1 is not possible without DNA. The CDR3 loop spans 13 amino acids. In germline, CDR1 is MNHEY, CDR2 SVGAGI. CDR3 in amino acids: CASSPDRTYEQYF.

The CDR3 region is CSASKQGRGALTETQYF. The V call is TRBV20-1, the J call TRBJ2-5; the TRBD2 assignment by TCRdb is unverifiable without DNA. CDR1 is DFQATT and CDR2 is SNEGSKA in the germline V gene (reference sequence). The CDR3 extends over 17 amino acids.

The rearrangement uses TRBV12-3 or TRBV12-4 and TRBJ1-1. The CDR3 totals 13 residues. The CDR3 protein is CASSFKSYTEAFF.

Considering frequency, this clonotype is medium-sized. This chain links TRBV6-2 or TRBV6-3 with TRBJ2-7. Germline V gene lookup returns CDR1 MNHEY and CDR2 SVGEGT. The CDR3 is 13 amino acids. The CDR3 here is CASSRQGPYEQYF.

The gene calls are TRBV18 and TRBJ1-2; as DNA is missing, the TRBD1 call by TCRdb cannot be tested. This CDR3 comprises 13 residues. CDR1 is KGHSH and CDR2 is LQKENI in the germline V gene. This chain's CDR3 is CASSPGQIYGYTF.

The chain links TRBV5-1 to TRBJ1-3; the D call of TRBD1 rests on TCRdb alone, since no DNA is present to check it. CDR3 length equals 16 residues. Germline assignment: CDR1 SGHRS and CDR2 YFSETQ. This chain's CDR3 is CASSVEGQGSGNTIYF.

The V call is TRBV20-1, the J call TRBJ2-7; the D call of TRBD2 rests on TCRdb alone, since no DNA is present to check it. The CDR3 loop spans 14 amino acids. Germline loops: CDR1 DFQATT, CDR2 SNEGSKA (reference sequence). CDR3 loop: CSAQLAGVSYEQYF.

V usage is TRBV20-1 and J usage is TRBJ1-6. The V gene's germline CDR1 is DFQATT and CDR2 SNEGSKA (reference sequence). This CDR3 has 12 amino acids. The CDR3 loop reads CSVGRSGSPLHF.